The 10 T cell receptor beta chains below all came from one sample that was sequenced in a study of cytomegalovirus exposure and HLA in healthy donors. PCR amplification relied on 60 Vbeta primers (plus 13 Jbeta primers). Sequencing was performed with immunoSEQ multiplex PCR; in TCRdb, only in-frame clones are kept and a portion is missing. There are about 160,000 clones in the sample; approximately 72% occur only once, and roughly 1.4% lies in the top ten. The material sequenced was PBMCs. These receptors were collected from a man in his fifties or sixties in good health and CMV-seronegative.

The genes are TRBV5-1 and TRBJ2-7, with 10 bases fitting TRBD1. Germline V gives CDR1 SGHRS, CDR2 YFSETQ. This CDR3 region has 16 residues. V shed 4 bases and J 3 bases; nucleotides not matched to a gene: 10. CDR3 nucleotides: TGCGCCAGCAGCGTGACCGGGACAGGGGTCTTCTACGAGCAGTACTTC. Translated, it gives CASSVTGTGVFYEQYF.

The chain's CDR3 is CASSTGLAGGPDTQYF. In DNA form, the CDR3 reads TGCGCCAGCAGCACGGGACTAGCGGGGGGGCCTGATACGCAGTATTTT. The chain has TRBV5-1 and TRBJ2-3; 16 bases map to TRBD2. This CDR3 has 16 residues. V dropped 4 bases and J dropped 6; count of bases not matched to a gene: 5. Germline CDR1 is SGHRS and CDR2 is YFSETQ.

The chain is built from TRBV19 and TRBJ2-3; D remains ambiguous. The germline V gene encodes CDR1 LNHDA and CDR2 SQIVND (reference sequence). CDR3 length: 16 amino acids. V was shortened by 3 bases and J by 0 bases, with 13 bases between the two germline ends. For the CDR3, the DNA is TGTGCCAGTAGTATCACTCTTGACTTTAGCACAGATACGCAGTATTTT. It translates to CASSITLDFSTDTQYF. Full variable domain (missing parts from reference TRBV19 and TRBJ2-3): DGGITQSPKYLFRKEGQNVTLSCEQNLNHDAMYWYRQDPGQGLRLIYYSQIVNDFQKGDIAEGYSVSREKKESFPLTVTSAQKNPTAFYLCASSITLDFSTDTQYFGPGTRLTVL.

V and J are TRBV5-1 and TRBJ2-1, with D possibly being TRBD2 (6 bases). This CDR3 is built from 14 residues. CDR1 is SGHRS and CDR2 is YFSETQ in the germline V gene. The V and J ends lost 3 bases and 14 bases respectively, with 21 bases between them. CDR3 sequence (DNA): TGCGCCAGCAGCTCGGGAGACCCCGCCCGCGGAGAGTTCTTC. Translation: CASSSGDPARGEFF.

The V call is TRBV19, the J call TRBJ1-1; 11 nucleotides agree with TRBD1. Germline V lookup: CDR1 LNHDA, CDR2 SQIVND (reference sequence). J gave up 5 bases and V 4 bases, and 6 bases lay outside the gene matches. The CDR3 is made up of 15 amino acids. The CDR3 region is CASSNTGTGGTEAFF. For the CDR3, the DNA is TGTGCCAGTAGTAATACCGGGACAGGGGGGACTGAAGCTTTCTTT. Complete variable domain (other parts from reference TRBV19 and TRBJ1-1): DGGITQSPKYLFRKEGQNVTLSCEQNLNHDAMYWYRQDPGQGLRLIYYSQIVNDFQKGDIAEGYSVSREKKESFPLTVTSAQKNPTAFYLCASSNTGTGGTEAFFGQGTRLTVV.

This rearrangement joins TRBV7-2 to TRBJ1-6; TRBD1 aligns across 8 bases. CDR1 is SGHTA and CDR2 is FQGNSA in the germline V gene. The CDR3 is 17 residues long. The ends lost 5 bases at V and 6 bases at J; junction bases unmatched: 12. The CDR3 DNA reads as TGTGCCAGCAGCCTGGACAGGGCCCGGGTGGGTAATTCACCCCTCCACTTT. It encodes CASSLDRARVGNSPLHF.

This clone was found once. This rearrangement joins TRBV5-1 to TRBJ1-1, with 8 bases identical to TRBD1. V shed 4 bases and J 4 bases; nucleotides not matched to a gene: 12. The CDR3 is made up of 16 amino acids. The germline gives CDR1 SGHRS, CDR2 YFSETQ. The CDR3 DNA sequence: TGCGCCAGCAGCCCGGCCCGACAGGGGACGGGCACTGAAGCTTTCTTT. The encoded protein is CASSPARQGTGTEAFF. The whole variable domain, filled in from reference TRBV5-1 and TRBJ1-1, reads KAGVTQTPRYLIKTRGQQVTLSCSPISGHRSVSWYQQTPGQGLQFLFEYFSETQRNKGNFPGRFSGRQFSNSRSEMNVSTLELGDSALYLCASSPARQGTGTEAFFGQGTRLTVV.

The chain is built from TRBV5-1 and TRBJ2-5; 8 nucleotides agree with TRBD1. The DNA end lines up better with TRBJ2-7; the J call may be wrong. In germline, CDR1 is SGHRS, CDR2 YFSETQ. The length of the CDR3 is 13 residues. The CDR3 DNA sequence: TGCGCCACCACCCCGGCAGGGGGCGACGAGCAGTACTTC. Its translation: CATTPAGGDEQYF.

This sequence joins TRBV10-3 and TRBJ1-3; TRBD1 agrees at 7 bases. CDR1 and CDR2 (germline): ENHRY, SYGVKD. The CDR3 runs to 16 residues. Unmatched junction bases numbered 6, after V lost 4 bases and J lost 0 bases. The CDR3 is CAISGGQILSGNTIYF. As DNA, the CDR3 is TGTGCCATCAGTGGGGGACAGATTCTCTCTGGAAACACCATATATTTT.

This clone was observed a single time. The chain links TRBV5-1 to TRBJ2-3, with 7 bases identical to TRBD2. V lost 1 base and J lost 0; bases outside the gene matches: 5. The V gene's germline CDR1 is SGHRS and CDR2 YFSETQ. The CDR3 runs 16 residues. CDR3 DNA sequence: TGCGCCAGCAGCTTGTACGGGACTACTAGCACAGATACGCAGTATTTT. It yields the protein CASSLYGTTSTDTQYF.